One and the same sample provided the 29 T cell receptor beta chains below, sequenced in a study of naive and memory T cell subsets. Study-level results: Possibly reflecting memory cells re-expressing CD45RA, a few larger clonotypes occurred in naive repertoires, especially CD8.

The beta constant-region primer was an equimolar mix of two oligonucleotides covering TRBC1 and TRBC2. Four rounds of PCR amplified the ligated cDNA using nested alpha and beta constant-region primers plus SP2. TCRdb itself ran the UMI-ligation and nested PCR reads through MiXCR, one entry per CDR3 protein. The sample has roughly 140,000 distinct CDR3 sequences; roughly a fifth are singletons. Which antigens these TCRs recognize remains unknown. The specimen was naive CD8+ T cells from blood. These receptors originate from a human donor in good health.

The genes are TRBV7-8 and TRBJ2-2; D might be TRBD2 (5 bases). Per the germline V gene, CDR1 is SGHVS and CDR2 is FQNEAQ. CDR3 size: 15 residues. V gave up 3 bases and J gave up 0 bases, with 8 bases separating them. CDR3 protein: CASSFSGANTGELFF. CDR3 DNA sequence: TGTGCCAGCAGCTTCTCCGGGGCGAACACCGGGGAGCTGTTTTTT. The whole variable domain, remainder taken from reference TRBV7-8 and TRBJ2-2, is GAGVSQSPRYKVAKRGQDVALRCDPISGHVSLFWYQQALGQGPEFLTYFQNEAQLDKSGLPSDRFFAERPEGSVSTLKIQRTQQEDSAVYLCASSFSGANTGELFFGEGSRLTVL.

This clonotype was detected many times. J is TRBJ1-5 and V is TRBV5-6; D not certain. The CDR3 runs to 12 residues. With 3 bases removed from V and 3 bases from J, the gap between germline ends came to 4 bases. Germline V gene data show CDR1 as SGHDT and CDR2 as YYEEEE. Here the CDR3 reads CASSSTNQPQHF. The CDR3 DNA sequence: TGTGCCAGCAGCTCGACCAATCAGCCCCAGCATTTT.

V is TRBV14 and J is TRBJ2-2; D is unclear. The CDR3 extends over 15 amino acids. Deletions cut 1 base from V and 3 bases from J, with 9 bases between. CDR1 is SGHDN, CDR2 FVKESK, per germline. CDR3 amino acids: CASSQGETYTGELFF. The CDR3 DNA reads TGTGCCAGCAGCCAAGGGGAAACGTACACCGGGGAGCTGTTTTTT.

The chain joins TRBV4-2 to TRBJ2-7; TRBD2 matches 8 bases. The CDR3 has 18 residues. CDR1 is LGHNA, CDR2 YNFKEQ, per germline. V gave up 0 bases and J gave up 2 bases; unmatched junction bases: 12. CDR3 region: CASSQDLSIAGKPYEQYF. The CDR3 region has the DNA TGTGCCAGCAGCCAAGATCTATCTATAGCGGGAAAGCCCTACGAGCAGTACTTC.

The chain uses TRBV10-3 and TRBJ2-7; the D call may be TRBD1 or TRBD2 (5 bases each). Deletions cut 2 bases from V and 2 bases from J, with 13 bases between. The CDR3 has 15 residues. The germline CDR1 and CDR2 sequences are ENHRY and SYGVKD. Here the CDR3 reads CAISEPGTYPYEQYF. The CDR3 DNA reads as TGTGCCATCAGTGAGCCTGGGACCTATCCCTACGAGCAGTACTTC.

This clonotype came up a few times. The chain recombines TRBV27 with TRBJ2-5; D perhaps matches TRBD1 (5 bases). The V end was cut by 9 bases, the J end by 3 bases, with 14 bases between. Germline V gives CDR1 MNHEY, CDR2 SMNVEV (reference sequence). CDR3 length: 13 amino acids. The CDR3 sequence is CASVPTGEETQYF. As DNA, the CDR3 is TGTGCCAGTGTCCCCACAGGAGAAGAGACCCAGTACTTC.

The chain uses TRBV10-3 and TRBJ2-1; 10 bases line up with TRBD1. The CDR3 is 15 amino acids. The trim removed 3 bases at V and 4 bases at J, leaving 3 bases unmatched. CDR1 and CDR2 from the germline V gene are ENHRY and SYGVKD. CDR3 in DNA: TGTGCCATCAGTGACGAGGGACAGGGGTACAATGAGCAGTTCTTC. Residues: CAISDEGQGYNEQFF.

This clonotype was found a few times. The V gene is TRBV6-6, the J gene TRBJ2-1, with 7 bases that match TRBD1. Germline V lookup: CDR1 MNHNY, CDR2 SVGAGI (reference sequence). Germline trimming cut 1 base from V and 4 bases from J; bases unmatched to any gene: 4. This CDR3 is built from 15 residues. DNA of the CDR3: TGTGCCAGCAGTTACTTCGAGGGGGCTTACAATGAGCAGTTCTTC. Translating it yields CASSYFEGAYNEQFF.

The chain links TRBV3-1 to TRBJ2-7; D possibly corresponds to TRBD2 (6 bases). This CDR3 has 17 residues. From germline, CDR1 is LGHDT and CDR2 YNNKEL (reference sequence). Trimming shortened V by 0 bases and J by 1 base, and 16 bases separated the two germline ends. CDR3 nucleotide sequence: TGTGCCAGCAGCCAAGAGGGTGAAGGGACTGCGTCCTACGAGCAGTACTTC. Translated, it gives CASSQEGEGTASYEQYF.

V gene TRBV20-1 combines with J gene TRBJ1-4, with D possibly being TRBD1 (5 bases). Germline CDR1 and CDR2: DFQATT and SNEGSKA (reference sequence). This CDR3 comprises 13 residues. The CDR3 here is CSPQPGLGEKLFF. DNA of the CDR3: TGCAGCCCCCAGCCGGGGCTCGGTGAAAAACTGTTTTTT.

This clonotype was detected only a few times. The chain uses TRBV3-1 and TRBJ2-7; TRBD2 matches 8 bases. Germline lookup yields CDR1 LGHDT and CDR2 YNNKEL (reference sequence). This CDR3 is 16 amino acids long. V shed 5 bases, J shed 2 bases, and the junction held 11 bases outside the gene matches. In DNA, the CDR3 is TGTGCCAGCAGCTCCGGATACGGGAGGGAAGCCTACGAGCAGTACTTC. It translates to CASSSGYGREAYEQYF.

The chain couples TRBV6-5 to TRBJ2-5, with TRBD1 matching 7 bases. The CDR3 has 17 residues. Germline CDR1 and CDR2: MNHEY and SVGAGI. The V segment lost 4 bases and the J segment 0 bases; nucleotides outside the gene matches: 11. The CDR3 loop is CASSSLRTGSDQETQYF. The CDR3 coding sequence is TGTGCCAGCAGTTCCCTCCGGACAGGATCCGACCAAGAGACCCAGTACTTC.

This clonotype has more than one count but fewer than ten. This chain uses TRBV29-1 with TRBJ2-2; 8 bases agree with TRBD1. Looked up from germline, CDR1 is SQVTM and CDR2 is ANQGSEA. This CDR3 region has 15 residues. The V and J ends lost 5 bases and 6 bases, in that order; junction bases with no gene match: 11. CDR3 nucleotide sequence: TGCAGCGTTCTTTCCCGGGACAGGCAGGCCGGGGAGCTGTTTTTT. The encoded protein is CSVLSRDRQAGELFF.

The genes are TRBV28 and TRBJ1-1; no definite D call. The germline gives CDR1 MDHEN, CDR2 SYDVKM. V was clipped by 9 bases and J by 0 bases, with 11 bases between them. This CDR3 comprises 13 residues. The CDR3 DNA sequence: TGTGCCAGTCGGGAGGGCCTGAACACTGAAGCTTTCTTT. Protein sequence: CASREGLNTEAFF.

The rearrangement links TRBV4-1 to TRBJ2-7; maybe TRBD2 (5 bases). The germline V gene has CDR1 MGHRA and CDR2 YSYEKL. The CDR3 spans 14 residues. V was shortened by 2 bases and J by 6 bases, with 14 bases between the two germline ends. CDR3 bases: TGCGCCAGCAGCCAAAAAACAACCAGCGGCGAGCAGTACTTC. Translation: CASSQKTTSGEQYF.

As to this clonotype: Given a much more abundant clone one base away, this may be a read error. Here the CDR3 reads CAAEGSWGAEAFF. DNA of the CDR3: TGTGCCGCGGAGGGGAGCTGGGGCGCTGAAGCTTTCTTT. V gene TRBV13 combines with J gene TRBJ1-1, with D possibly TRBD1 on 5 matching bases. V shed 11 bases and J shed 6 bases, with 19 bases lying between them. The CDR3 has 13 amino acids. Per germline, CDR1 PRHDT and CDR2 FYEKMQ (reference sequence). The complete variable domain, with remaining parts taken from reference TRBV13 and TRBJ1-1, reads AAGVIQSPRHLIKEKRETATLKCYPIPRHDTVYWYQQGPGQDPQFLISFYEKMQSDKGSIPDRFSAQQFSDYHSELNMSSLELGDSALYFCAAEGSWGAEAFFGQGTRLTVV.

This clonotype was counted a few times. The V gene is TRBV7-9, the J gene TRBJ2-1, with D unclear. Germline V gives CDR1 SEHNR, CDR2 FQNEAQ (reference sequence). CDR3 size: 16 residues. V gave up 6 bases and J gave up 0 bases, with 15 bases separating them. The CDR3 nucleotides are TGTGCCAGCAGAGGACCCTCAGGAAGCTCCTACAATGAGCAGTTCTTC. Translated, it gives CASRGPSGSSYNEQFF.

This clonotype appeared a few times. The rearrangement uses TRBV12-3 or TRBV12-4 and TRBJ2-1; D may be TRBD1 (6 bases). The CDR3 spans 16 residues. Trimming took 1 base from V and 2 from J, leaving 12 bases between them. CDR3 amino acids: CASSLVARGPYNEQFF. The DNA for the CDR3 is TGTGCCAGCAGTTTAGTGGCCAGGGGCCCCTACAATGAGCAGTTCTTC.

The V and J genes are TRBV28 and TRBJ1-5; D ambiguous. CDR3 length: 14 amino acids. Germline CDR1 reads MDHEN; CDR2 reads SYDVKM. V gave up 4 bases and J gave up 2 bases, with 9 bases separating them. This CDR3 is CASSWGRGNQPQHF. Written as DNA, the CDR3 is TGTGCCAGCAGTTGGGGAAGGGGCAATCAGCCCCAGCATTTT.

The chain uses TRBV7-8 and TRBJ2-3; no clear D gene. CDR1 and CDR2 (germline): SGHVS, FQNEAQ. There are 15 residues in the CDR3. The V end lost 6 bases, the J end lost 3 bases, and 16 bases lay between the germline ends. The CDR3 bases are TGTGCCAGCAGATGGACCGACGAAGAAACAGATACGCAGTATTTT. It is translated as CASRWTDEETDTQYF.

The table lists this clonotype with a few counts. This CDR3 is CSARDQETTSTDTQYF. Here the CDR3 DNA reads TGCAGTGCTAGAGATCAAGAAACTACTAGCACAGATACGCAGTATTTT. The genes are TRBV20-1 and TRBJ2-3; D gene uncertain. Germline loops: CDR1 DFQATT, CDR2 SNEGSKA (reference sequence). The CDR3 contains 16 residues. V lost 0 bases and J 0 bases, leaving 13 bases between the germline ends.

This rearrangement joins TRBV28 to TRBJ2-7; D is unresolved. Germline assignment: CDR1 MDHEN and CDR2 SYDVKM. The V gene lost 2 bases and the J gene lost 6 bases, with 14 bases spanning the gap. This CDR3 contains 14 residues. CDR3 nucleotide sequence: TGTGCCAGCAGTTTACTAAGGGCAGCCTCCGAGCAGTACTTC. This encodes CASSLLRAASEQYF.

This chain connects TRBV10-3 to TRBJ2-7, with D unresolved. The CDR3 totals 14 residues. From germline, CDR1 is ENHRY and CDR2 SYGVKD. The V gene lost 3 bases and the J gene lost 2 bases, with 11 bases spanning the gap. The CDR3 reads CAISERQTTYEQYF. The DNA for the CDR3 is TGTGCCATCAGTGAAAGGCAGACCACCTACGAGCAGTACTTC.

This chain joins TRBV20-1 and TRBJ1-3; 7 positions agree with TRBD1. The V gene end was trimmed by 4 bases and the J gene end by 7 bases; junction bases not matched to a gene: 10. The CDR3 contains 14 residues. Germline lookup yields CDR1 DFQATT and CDR2 SNEGSKA (reference sequence). CDR3 nucleotides: TGCAGTGCTAAACATGACAGGGAAGGCAACACCATATATTTT. It specifies CSAKHDREGNTIYF.

There are a few counts of this clonotype. The chain links TRBV29-1 to TRBJ2-1, with D possibly TRBD2 on 5 matching bases. Per germline, CDR1 SQVTM and CDR2 ANQGSEA. The CDR3 totals 12 residues. Deletions cut 3 bases from V and 8 bases from J, with 11 bases between. The CDR3 loop reads CSVDGGPYEQFF. CDR3 nucleotide sequence: TGCAGCGTTGACGGCGGGCCATATGAGCAGTTCTTC.

This clonotype was counted ten times or more. This chain links TRBV28 with TRBJ1-1; D remains ambiguous. The CDR3 is 12 residues long. Per germline, CDR1 MDHEN and CDR2 SYDVKM. Trimming stripped 4 bases from V and 4 bases from J, with 7 bases between. The CDR3 spells CASSSGSTEAFF. As DNA, the CDR3 is TGTGCCAGCAGTTCGGGATCCACTGAAGCTTTCTTT.

This chain uses TRBV5-1 with TRBJ2-5; unclear D gene. This CDR3 is built from 12 residues. From germline, CDR1 is SGHRS and CDR2 YFSETQ. V dropped 6 bases and J dropped 2 bases, with 8 bases sitting between them. The CDR3 coding sequence is TGCGCCAGCATAAGTTGGCAAGAGACCCAGTACTTC. This gives the protein CASISWQETQYF.

This clonotype was picked up a small number of times. V is TRBV27 and J is TRBJ1-1; a possible D gene is TRBD1 (6 bases). V was pared by 4 bases and J by 7 bases, with 7 bases between. CDR3 length: 11 amino acids. The V gene's germline CDR1 is MNHEY and CDR2 SMNVEV (reference sequence). The CDR3 loop is CASSSGVEAFF. Here the CDR3 DNA reads TGTGCCAGCAGTTCAGGGGTTGAAGCTTTCTTT.

This chain connects TRBV20-1 to TRBJ2-1, with 14 positions matching TRBD2. The germline V gene has CDR1 DFQATT and CDR2 SNEGSKA (reference sequence). The CDR3 is 16 amino acids. V shed 4 bases, J shed 8 bases, and the junction held 10 bases outside the gene matches. CDR3 in DNA: TGCAGTGCTACCTCCGGGACTAGCGGGAGAGGGGATGAGCAGTTCTTC. Amino acids: CSATSGTSGRGDEQFF.